The entry that follows covers one T cell receptor beta chain sequence. Its antigen specificity is not known. Nothing much larger sits one base from this clone, and base qualities are not available. Libraries were constructed by the immunoSEQ multiplex PCR assay. For the multiplex PCR, a mixture combining 60 forward primers for TCR Vbeta segments and 13 reverse primers for TCR Jbeta segments was used. The CDR3 region of rearranged TCR beta genes was amplified from genomic DNA by a multiplex PCR assay. The Illumina HiSeq System was used to sequence the amplified TCR beta libraries as 87-base-pair reads. Per the source publication's procedure: A later analysis tallied some 79 million unique TCR beta chains across the 666 repertoires, and about 12 million of those chains were shared by two or more donors. Raw reads were error-corrected and collapsed into unique sequences by a nearest-neighbor algorithm in which closely related sequences were merged to remove PCR and sequencing errors. To assign V, D and J gene segments, CDR3 sequences were aligned to IMGT reference sequences. For a sequence to be retained, at least a six-nucleotide match to both a V gene segment and a J gene segment was required. A rearrangement counted as productive if the CDR3 had no stop codons and remained in frame with V and J, and every other rearrangement counted as non-productive. Following IMGT convention, CDR3 was defined as the stretch from the second conserved V-encoded cysteine to the conserved J-encoded phenylalanine. In an earlier analysis of 500 to 650 of the donors, sequences lacking an unambiguous match to a single V gene segment were excluded. In an earlier analysis of approximately 560 of the donors, a V segment was called functional when productive rearrangements were above 56.7%, and segregating when the standard deviation between donors exceeded 5%. A statistical classification framework was built for diagnosing cytomegalovirus status from the catalog of TCR beta chain sequences. V and J gene assignment, in a later analysis, came from comparing TCR nucleotide sequences with IMGT/GENE-DB human TR gene sequences. In a later analysis, CDR3 sequences and most-parsimonious VDJ recombination scenarios were assigned using the TCRdist pipeline. In a later analysis, every TCR beta chain was defined by the combination of its CDR3 amino acid sequence and its V-gene family, and reads without a unique V-gene family were dropped. To address suspected cross-contamination and a sequencing artifact, a later analysis removed 550 to 750 highly shared, low-generation-probability nucleotide sequences. In a later analysis, a clonal expansion index was calculated for each public chain from normalized within-repertoire ranks of inferred template counts. In a later analysis, generation probabilities were computed with a VDJ recombination model fitted to out-of-frame rearrangements, and the resulting probabilities were checked against IGoR. Hypergeometric tests were used in a later analysis to score TCR-TCR, TCR-HLA and TCR-CMV co-occurrence, with a repertoire-size bias correction applied to the TCR pairs. In a later analysis, false discovery rates were estimated by permuting HLA or CMV assignments 20 times. A later analysis grouped co-occurring TCRs with DBSCAN, adding TCRdist sequence similarity when clustering within HLA-allele-positive subsets. Repertoires with fewer than 30,000 or more than 120,000 public chains, plus five repertoires with anomalous nucleotide sharing, were excluded from co-occurrence clustering. In its TCRdb copy, this immuneACCESS table keeps in-frame sequences only and misses some clones. Where compared with another copy, unresolved V genes explain less than half of these, and the others have no known cause. For V, J and clone size, that table is used; D and trimming come from the DNA. Recorded for this sample are about 98,000 clones; 60% to 85% of them occurred a single time. Jointly, the top ten make up 16% of the sample.

This entry is derived from a study of cytomegalovirus exposure and HLA in healthy donors listed by TCRdb under 2017. With respect to the entire study: In an earlier analysis of 587 of the donors, 276 Gb of sequence data and 117 million unique TCR beta sequences from about 180 million T cells were reported. Roughly 320 gigabases of sequencing data and about 92 million unique TCR sequences made up an early release that covered several hundred HLA-typed donors. Among the roughly 400 genotyped donors, around 81% belonged to the genetic ancestry cluster associated with self-reported Caucasian donors. The study aimed to test whether signatures of past pathogen exposure could be identified by cataloging public T cell receptors. The study profiled the T cell repertoires of fewer than 850 subjects by immunosequencing and related them to cytomegalovirus serostatus. Besides the first cohort of hundreds of subjects, a separate validation cohort made up of about 120 different subjects was used. To predict cytomegalovirus infection status, the study brought together high-throughput TCR immunosequencing, statistical association of individual TCRs with disease status, and machine learning. To study patterns of TCR occurrence, a later analysis re-analyzed previously published TCR beta repertoires from 666 donors and added high-resolution HLA genotyping. Rather than drawing on any new phenotypic data, the later analysis identified candidate immune exposures from TCR beta sequences and the way those sequences occurred across donors. An earlier analysis of 587 of the donors used high-throughput TCR beta sequencing to judge whether each TCR beta V gene segment behaved as functional or pseudogenic. Donor age, sex, ethnicity and CMV serostatus were compiled alongside the repertoire data. A later genetic analysis used genome-wide SNP genotypes for 398 of the 666 donors, treating that subset as a discovery cohort. All discovery cohort repertoires had been generated using a single sequencing platform. Both class I and class II loci were covered by HLA typing, at four-digit resolution. Typing coverage varied by locus: about 620-630 donors for A, B, C, DRB1 and DQB1; approximately 560 for DQA1; over 600 for DPA1; around 490 for DPB1. Because of strong linkage in the cohort, five DR-DQ haplotypes were treated as single units for association and clustering. Among 398 genotyped donors of the cohort, an average of around 250,000 unique TCR beta nucleotide sequences was sequenced per donor, of which about 20% were non-productive. The paper's findings and limits, for the study overall: A group of highly shared sequence variants was considered likely to be a technical artifact of the sequencing pipeline. Across donors, most TCR sequences were observed very rarely, whereas some public TCRs were present in many individuals. Compared with equally common non-associated chains, HLA-associated TCR beta chains in a later analysis were more clonally expanded and had lower generation probabilities. In a later analysis, some 17,000 TCR beta sequences were associated with specific HLA alleles at a false discovery rate of 0.05. Because some donors lacked HLA typing at each locus, the association tests relied only on the typed subset. According to the authors, the approach could potentially be generalized to other disease states and immunological phenotypes. A further reported finding was that TCR beta sequences accurately predicted the HLA-A and HLA-B alleles for most subjects in the first cohort. Compared with the roughly 670-donor mean, donors in an Asian-associated ancestry cluster had fewer N-insertions in productive TCRs, according to a later genetic analysis. A total of 164 TCR beta chains were listed by the study as associated with cytomegalovirus. In vitro tests confirmed that a few of the cytomegalovirus-associated TCR beta chains recognize cytomegalovirus antigens. Presence/absence analyses assumed roughly uniform sequencing depth across donors, an assumption that may not hold. Only TCR beta chains were sequenced in this cohort, and the absence of alpha or paired-chain data limited detectable features. CMV serostatus was the only immune exposure information available for the cohort. According to a later analysis, parvovirus B19, influenza, CMV and Epstein-Barr virus appeared linked to several top co-occurrence clusters. Strong co-occurrence of HLA alleles, especially DR and DQ, made assigning TCR associations to individual alleles difficult. According to a later analysis, TCR association rates differed among HLA loci, with DRB1 alleles showing the most associated TCRs and HLA-C alleles showing the fewest. The classifier was reported to diagnose cytomegalovirus status with high specificity and sensitivity in both the original and validation cohorts. Linkage disequilibrium might explain the correlated functional status among segregating V segments, but an unknown experimental factor could not be ruled out. Most CMV-associated TCR beta chains appeared to be HLA-restricted in a later analysis, and the HLA associations seemed to be driven largely by CMV exposure. Broadly in line with IMGT annotations, most TCR beta V segments showed up in productive rearrangements about 87% or about 30% of the time in an earlier analysis of approximately 640 of the donors. About 17 rarely observed V segments, including chromosome 9 orphons, were excluded from the earlier analysis of several hundred of the donors because counts were too low. A later genetic analysis associated a missense DCLRE1C variant with V-gene and J-gene trimming of TCR beta chains, and an independent cohort replicated the association. Some IMGT-functional V segments, including TRBV6-2 and TRBV6-3, could not be distinguished by the 87-base-pair reads and were therefore excluded.

The cohort comprised under 700 healthy bone marrow donors. At the time of sampling, every cohort member was nominally healthy, though immune exposures that went unrecorded were likely present. The donor tested CMV seropositive, placing the donor among the roughly 300 seropositive members of the cohort. A peripheral blood sample was provided by each donor, and peripheral blood mononuclear cells were used for TCR beta sequencing. Genomic DNA extraction from the blood cell samples was performed with the Qiagen DNeasy Blood Extraction Kit. Trimming takes 5 bases off V and 4 bases off J; junction bases not matched to a gene: 19. CDR1 and CDR2 (SEHNR, FQNEAQ) derive from the germline V gene (reference sequence). The CDR3 has 19 amino acids, counting the end cysteine and phenylalanine. The DNA shown is the 57-base CDR3, in frame from base 1.

The sequence is built from TRBV7-9 and TRBJ1-4; 7 nucleotides in the junction match TRBD1. This sequence was found in a man in his 60s in good health and CMV-seropositive. Sequencing was performed on PBMCs. For the CDR3, the sequence is CASSLSPKGPGTVNEKLFF. The DNA is as follows: TGTGCCAGCAGCCTAAGTCCTAAAGGCCCTGGGACAGTTAATGAAAAACTGTTTTTT.